The next 12 T cell receptor beta chains were all read from a single sample in a study of radiation and T cells in renal cell carcinoma. Treatment described: 15 Gy SBRT to primary tumor, nephrectomy 4 weeks later. TCRdb keeps only in-frame clones here, not all; method: immunoSEQ multiplex PCR. Altogether about 15,000 clones are present, less than 65% being singletons, with the ten largest covering roughly 29%. The sequenced sample was tumor tissue, obtained from a patient whose treatment included radiotherapy and nephrectomy. The source of these receptors is a woman between 70 and 85 years old with renal cell carcinoma.

The rearrangement links TRBV10-2 to TRBJ1-3; no firm D call. The CDR3 contains 15 residues. The germline gives CDR1 WSHSY, CDR2 SAAADI. V was trimmed by 0 bases and J by 2 bases, leaving 8 bases between them. CDR3 loop: CASSESSTPGNTIYF. As DNA, the CDR3 is TGCGCCAGCAGTGAGTCATCGACTCCTGGAAACACCATATATTTT.

The J gene is TRBJ2-2, the V gene TRBV5-1; 12 bases agree with TRBD1. V lost 3 bases, J lost 2 bases, and 5 bases stayed unmatched. CDR1 and CDR2 (germline): SGHRS, YFSETQ. The CDR3 is 17 residues long. Here the CDR3 DNA reads TGCGCCAGCAGCTCGGGGACAGGGGGCGGTAACACCGGGGAGCTGTTTTTT. It yields the protein CASSSGTGGGNTGELFF.

This clone is a singleton in its sample. The rearrangement links TRBV5-1 to TRBJ2-1; 8 positions agree with TRBD2. The CDR3 loop spans 14 amino acids. Germline lookup yields CDR1 SGHRS and CDR2 YFSETQ. V was clipped by 3 bases and J by 9 bases; unmatched bases: 8. The CDR3 loop is CASSSDREGAEQFF. The CDR3 coding sequence is TGCGCCAGCAGCTCCGACCGGGAGGGCGCTGAGCAGTTCTTC.

This chain uses TRBV2 with TRBJ2-1; D is uncertain. The CDR3 sequence is 13 residues long. The V end was cut by 8 bases, the J end by 6 bases, with 14 bases between. CDR1 is SNHLY, CDR2 FYNNEI, per germline. CDR3 protein: CASPRALGNEQFF. The CDR3 DNA reads TGTGCCAGCCCTAGGGCCTTGGGCAATGAGCAGTTCTTC.

The chain links TRBV5-5 to TRBJ2-7, with D possibly called TRBD1 or TRBD2 (5 bases each). The CDR3 spans 12 residues. The germline gives CDR1 SGHKS, CDR2 YYEKEE (reference sequence). V was cut by 1 base and J by 6 bases, with 8 bases left in between. The CDR3 coding sequence is TGTGCCAGCAGCTTGTCTGGGGGCGAGCAGTACTTC. It is translated as CASSLSGGEQYF.

This clone was found many times. V and J are TRBV7-9 and TRBJ2-5; weak D call: TRBD2 (6 bases). V lost 6 bases to trimming and J lost 7 bases, with 15 bases between them. This CDR3 is 13 amino acids long. CDR1 is SEHNR, CDR2 FQNEAQ, per germline (reference sequence). CDR3 nucleotides: TGTGCCAGCAGACAGCGGGCCATAGGGACCCAGTACTTC. It encodes CASRQRAIGTQYF.

CDR3 nucleotide sequence: TGCGCCAGCAGCTTAGTGTCCAGGGGGGGCACTGAAGCTTTCTTT. This codes for CASSLVSRGGTEAFF. The rearrangement uses TRBV5-1 and TRBJ1-1, with 7 nucleotides matching TRBD1. Trimming at V came to 2 bases and at J to 4 bases, leaving 8 bases not matched to a gene. This CDR3 spans 15 amino acids. The germline gives CDR1 SGHRS, CDR2 YFSETQ.

In this sample, this clone turned up once. The gene calls are TRBV9 and TRBJ2-3, with a possible D match to TRBD1 (5 bases). The V and J ends lost 0 bases and 3 bases respectively, with 11 bases between them. The CDR3 is 15 residues long. From germline, CDR1 is SGDLS and CDR2 YYNGEE. The CDR3, as DNA: TGTGCCAGCAGCGTAGTGGGGAAGGGGACAGATACGCAGTATTTT. Protein product: CASSVVGKGTDTQYF.

This clone was counted many times. The V gene is TRBV7-6, the J gene TRBJ1-1; D is perhaps TRBD1 (5 bases). The CDR3 is made up of 14 amino acids. V was shortened by 4 bases and J by 2 bases, with 11 bases between the two germline ends. CDR1 and CDR2 (germline): SGHVS, FNYEAQ. CDR3: CASSSDSANTEAFF. CDR3 nucleotide sequence: TGTGCCAGCAGCTCCGACAGCGCAAACACTGAAGCTTTCTTT.

This clone was seen a few times. The V call is TRBV5-1, the J call TRBJ1-1; possible D gene TRBD1, 5 bases. CDR1 is SGHRS and CDR2 is YFSETQ in the germline V gene. The CDR3 totals 14 residues. The V gene lost 4 bases and the J gene lost 3 bases, with 13 bases spanning the gap. DNA for the CDR3: TGCGCCAGCAGCACCTGGGGGGGTGACACTGAAGCTTTCTTT. The encoded protein is CASSTWGGDTEAFF.

V usage is TRBV27 and J usage is TRBJ1-2; the match to TRBD1 covers 8 bases. With V trimmed by 5 bases and J by 3 bases, 5 bases remained unmatched. The CDR3 is made up of 14 amino acids. The germline V gene has CDR1 MNHEY and CDR2 SMNVEV (reference sequence). Here the CDR3 DNA reads TGTGCCAGCAGTCGGGGACAGGACTACTATGGCTACACCTTC. Its translation: CASSRGQDYYGYTF.

This clone has more than one count but fewer than ten. DNA for the CDR3: TGTGCCTGGAGACCGACAGGTGCCTACGAGCAGTACTTC. This translates into CAWRPTGAYEQYF. V gene TRBV30 combines with J gene TRBJ2-7; D perhaps matches TRBD1 (6 bases). The V gene lost 3 bases and the J gene lost 2 bases, with 11 bases spanning the gap. This CDR3 has 13 amino acids. Germline V lookup: CDR1 GTSNPN, CDR2 SVGIG (reference sequence).